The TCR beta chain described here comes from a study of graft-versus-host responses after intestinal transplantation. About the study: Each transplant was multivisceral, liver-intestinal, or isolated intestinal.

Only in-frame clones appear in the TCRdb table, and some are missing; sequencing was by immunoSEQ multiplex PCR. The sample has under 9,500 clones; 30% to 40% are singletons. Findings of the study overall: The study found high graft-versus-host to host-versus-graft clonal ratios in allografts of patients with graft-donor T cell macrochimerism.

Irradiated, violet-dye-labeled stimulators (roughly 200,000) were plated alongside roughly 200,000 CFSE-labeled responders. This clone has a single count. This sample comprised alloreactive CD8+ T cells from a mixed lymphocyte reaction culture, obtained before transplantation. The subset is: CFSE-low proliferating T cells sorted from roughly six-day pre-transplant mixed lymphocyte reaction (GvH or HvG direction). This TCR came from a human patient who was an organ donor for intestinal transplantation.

The CDR3, as DNA: TGCGCCAGCAGCCCCGGACAGGGGGCGATTTTGGACACTGAAGCTTTCTTT. It yields the protein CASSPGQGAILDTEAFF. This chain uses TRBV5-1 with TRBJ1-1, with 11 bases identical to TRBD1. V lost 4 bases and J lost 3; bases outside the gene matches: 11. This CDR3 comprises 17 residues. Germline V gives CDR1 SGHRS, CDR2 YFSETQ.